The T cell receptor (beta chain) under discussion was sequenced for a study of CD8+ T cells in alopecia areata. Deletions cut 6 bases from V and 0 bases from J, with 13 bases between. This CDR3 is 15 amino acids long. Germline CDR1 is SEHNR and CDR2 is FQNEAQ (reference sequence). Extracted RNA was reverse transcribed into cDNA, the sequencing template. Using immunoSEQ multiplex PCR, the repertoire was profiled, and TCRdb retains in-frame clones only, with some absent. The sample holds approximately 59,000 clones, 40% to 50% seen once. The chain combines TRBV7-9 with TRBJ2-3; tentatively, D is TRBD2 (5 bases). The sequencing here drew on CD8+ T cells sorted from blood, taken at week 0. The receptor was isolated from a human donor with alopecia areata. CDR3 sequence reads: CASRSGAPSTDTQYF. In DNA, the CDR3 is TGTGCCAGCAGAAGCGGAGCCCCTAGCACAGATACGCAGTATTTT.